This T cell receptor (beta chain) was captured in a study of vaccination effects on CD4 cells after COVID-19. Sequencing was preceded by expansion of antigen-specific CD4+ T cells with viral peptide pools in the ViraFEST assay. The culture ran for approximately 10 days, and then CD4+ T cells were isolated. Two-dose vaccination with either BNT162b2 or mRNA-1273 was given to the participants. Vaccinated recipients, who were negative for nucleocapsid antibodies, had no history of SARS-CoV-2 infection. It was with about 10 IU/ml IL-2 and about 10 ug/ml peptides that some 1.9 million PBMC per well were cultured. Profiling relied on immunoSEQ multiplex PCR, and the TCRdb table lists in-frame clones only, not all of them. The table includes tens of thousands of clones, approximately 82% detected once. On this clone: What it recognizes is unknown.

The CDR3 sequence is 15 residues long. Germline V gene lookup returns CDR1 SGDLS and CDR2 YYNGEE. V was pared by 0 bases and J by 0 bases, with 4 bases between. The V and J genes are TRBV9 and TRBJ1-6, with D unresolved. Sample: CD4+ T cells from PBMCs cultured with HCoV-NL63 spike peptides, taken after COVID-19 vaccination. This TCR was sampled from a human donor who received a COVID-19 vaccine. Some clones in this sample may be carry-over from other donors' samples. The CDR3 protein is CASSVGSSYNSPLHF. In DNA, the CDR3 is TGTGCCAGCAGCGTAGGCAGCTCCTATAATTCACCCCTCCACTTT.